The sequence of this T cell receptor (beta chain) was determined in a study of human T cells and chemical hapten exposure. In the study overall: Among samples, TCR yields varied mainly because of small differences in pooled library volume.

Time point given: healthy volunteer bleed at 2 weeks. The study extracted total RNA from unfractionated whole blood. As for this clonotype: The antigen is not known.

Findings and limits, study-wide: No change in TCRs above 1 in 1000 frequency was produced by DPC sensitization.

From the RACE reads, TCRdb called clonotypes with MiXCR, one entry per CDR3 protein. The repertoire includes 100,000 to 150,000 distinct CDR3 sequences, about 9% of them detected once, and roughly 2% sits in the top ten. With 4 bases removed from V and 13 bases from J, the gap between germline ends came to 17 bases. The CDR3 runs to 12 residues. Germline CDR1 reads SGHRS; CDR2 reads YFSETQ. The sequenced material came from whole blood. This TCR was recovered from a male donor in good health. Some clones in this sample may be carry-over from other donors' samples. V usage is TRBV5-1 and J usage is TRBJ1-2; D remains unclear. CDR3 in DNA: TGCGCCAGCAGCCCCGGATCTGTGGCTGTCACCTTC. Translation gives CASSPGSVAVTF. The full variable domain, with the rest looked up from reference TRBV5-1 and TRBJ1-2, is KAGVTQTPRYLIKTRGQQVTLSCSPISGHRSVSWYQQTPGQGLQFLFEYFSETQRNKGNFPGRFSGRQFSNSRSEMNVSTLELGDSALYLCASSPGSVAVTFGSGTRLTVV.